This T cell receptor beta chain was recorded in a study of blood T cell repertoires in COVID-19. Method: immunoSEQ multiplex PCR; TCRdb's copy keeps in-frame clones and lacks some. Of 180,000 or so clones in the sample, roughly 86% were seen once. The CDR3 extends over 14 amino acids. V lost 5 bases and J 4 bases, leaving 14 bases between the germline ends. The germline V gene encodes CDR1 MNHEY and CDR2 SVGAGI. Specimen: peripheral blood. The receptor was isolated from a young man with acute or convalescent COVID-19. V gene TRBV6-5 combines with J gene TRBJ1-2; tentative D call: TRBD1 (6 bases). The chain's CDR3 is CASSPRDNGYGYTF. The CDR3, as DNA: TGTGCCAGCAGTCCCCGGGACAACGGCTATGGCTACACCTTC.